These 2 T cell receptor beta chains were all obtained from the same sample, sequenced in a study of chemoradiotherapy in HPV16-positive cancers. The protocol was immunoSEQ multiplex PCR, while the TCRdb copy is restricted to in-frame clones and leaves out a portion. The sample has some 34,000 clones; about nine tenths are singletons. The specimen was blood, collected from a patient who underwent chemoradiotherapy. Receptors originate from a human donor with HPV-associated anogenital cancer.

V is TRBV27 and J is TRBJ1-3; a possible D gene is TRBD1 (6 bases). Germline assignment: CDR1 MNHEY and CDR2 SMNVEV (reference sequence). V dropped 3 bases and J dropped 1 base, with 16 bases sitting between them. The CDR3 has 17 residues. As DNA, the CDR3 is TGTGCCAGCAGTTTCATCCCCCCCACAGGGTCTGGAAACACCATATATTTT. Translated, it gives CASSFIPPTGSGNTIYF.

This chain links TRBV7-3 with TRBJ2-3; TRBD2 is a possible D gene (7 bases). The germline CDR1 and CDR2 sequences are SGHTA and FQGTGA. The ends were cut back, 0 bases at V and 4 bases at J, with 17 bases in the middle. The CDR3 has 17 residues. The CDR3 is CASSLTPAGAAPDTQYF. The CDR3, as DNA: TGTGCCAGCAGCTTAACTCCGGCGGGGGCTGCCCCAGATACGCAGTATTTT.